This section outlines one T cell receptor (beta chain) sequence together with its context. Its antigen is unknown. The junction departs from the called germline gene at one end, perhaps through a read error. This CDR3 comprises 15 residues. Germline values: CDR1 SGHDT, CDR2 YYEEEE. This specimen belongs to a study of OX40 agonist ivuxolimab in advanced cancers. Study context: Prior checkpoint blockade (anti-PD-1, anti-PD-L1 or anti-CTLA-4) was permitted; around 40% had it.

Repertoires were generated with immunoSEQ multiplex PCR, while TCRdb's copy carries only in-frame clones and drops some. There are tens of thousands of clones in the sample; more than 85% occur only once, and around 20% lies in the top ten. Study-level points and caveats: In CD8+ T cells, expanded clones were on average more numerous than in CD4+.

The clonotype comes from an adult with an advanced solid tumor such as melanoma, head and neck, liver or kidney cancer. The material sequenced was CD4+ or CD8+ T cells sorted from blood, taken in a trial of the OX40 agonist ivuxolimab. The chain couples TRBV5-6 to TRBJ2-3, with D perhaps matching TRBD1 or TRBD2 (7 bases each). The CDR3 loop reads CASRLGEGATDTQYF. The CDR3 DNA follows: TGTGCCAGCAGATTGGGGGAGGGGGCCACAGATACGCAGTATTTT.